This T cell receptor (beta chain) is from a study of early T cells in non-severe SARS-CoV-2 infection. Germline loops: CDR1 MRHNA, CDR2 SNTAGT. This CDR3 contains 15 residues. V was pared by 6 bases and J by 0 bases, with 9 bases between. TCRdb reprocessed the 5' RACE reads with MiXCR, giving one entry per CDR3 protein. In the table there are 85,000 to 100,000 distinct CDR3 sequences, about 13% of which are singletons. This receptor was obtained from an adult who was a healthcare worker with PCR-confirmed SARS-CoV-2 infection or an uninfected control (not recorded which). The material sequenced was whole blood. The genes are TRBV6-4 and TRBJ2-6; the D is unclear. The CDR3 DNA follows: TGTGCCAGCAGCCCCTATGCCTCTGGGGCCAACGTCCTGACTTTC. This sequence encodes CASSPYASGANVLTF.